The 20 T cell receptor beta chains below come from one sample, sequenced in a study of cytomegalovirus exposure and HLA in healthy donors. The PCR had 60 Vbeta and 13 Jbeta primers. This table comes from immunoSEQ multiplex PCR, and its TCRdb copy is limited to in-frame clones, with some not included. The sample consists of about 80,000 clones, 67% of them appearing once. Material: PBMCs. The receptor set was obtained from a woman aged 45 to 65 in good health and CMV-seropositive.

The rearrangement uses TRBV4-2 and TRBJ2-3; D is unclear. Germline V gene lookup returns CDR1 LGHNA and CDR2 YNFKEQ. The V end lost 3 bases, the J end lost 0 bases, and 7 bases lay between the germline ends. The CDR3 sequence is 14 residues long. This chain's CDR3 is CASSHPESTDTQYF. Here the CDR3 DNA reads TGTGCCAGCAGCCACCCTGAGAGCACAGATACGCAGTATTTT.

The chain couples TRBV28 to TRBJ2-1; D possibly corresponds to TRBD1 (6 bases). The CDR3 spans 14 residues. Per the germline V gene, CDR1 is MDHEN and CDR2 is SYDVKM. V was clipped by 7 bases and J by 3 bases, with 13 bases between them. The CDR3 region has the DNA TGTGCCAGCACATTGAAGGGGGACTACAATGAGCAGTTCTTC. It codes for CASTLKGDYNEQFF. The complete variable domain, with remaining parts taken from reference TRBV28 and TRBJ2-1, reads DVKVTQSSRYLVKRTGEKVFLECVQDMDHENMFWYRQDPGLGLRLIYFSYDVKMKEKGDIPEGYSVSREKKERFSLILESASTNQTSMYLCASTLKGDYNEQFFGPGTRLTVL.

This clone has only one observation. This CDR3 reads CASSRGQGAGELFF. In DNA form, the CDR3 reads TGTGCCAGCAGTCGCGGACAGGGGGCCGGGGAGCTGTTTTTT. V is TRBV27 and J is TRBJ2-2; 10 positions match TRBD1. V gave up 5 bases and J gave up 6 bases; unmatched junction bases: 3. The CDR3 is 14 residues long. Germline V gene sequence: CDR1 MNHEY, CDR2 SMNVEV (reference sequence).

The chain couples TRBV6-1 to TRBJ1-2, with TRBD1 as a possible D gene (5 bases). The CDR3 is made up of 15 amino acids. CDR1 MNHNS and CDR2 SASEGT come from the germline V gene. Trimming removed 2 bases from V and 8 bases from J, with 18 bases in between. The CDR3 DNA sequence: TGTGCCAGCAGTGAAACAGGAATCAGACTTTGGGGCTACACCTTC. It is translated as CASSETGIRLWGYTF.

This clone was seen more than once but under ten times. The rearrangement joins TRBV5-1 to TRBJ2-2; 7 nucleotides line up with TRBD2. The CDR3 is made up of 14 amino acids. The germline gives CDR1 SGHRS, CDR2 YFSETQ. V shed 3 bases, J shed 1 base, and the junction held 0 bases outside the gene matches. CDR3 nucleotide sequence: TGCGCCAGCAGCTGGGAGGGGAACACCGGGGAGCTGTTTTTT. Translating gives CASSWEGNTGELFF.

CDR3 residues: CASSLRQYYSYTF. As DNA, the CDR3 is TGTGCCAGCAGTTTGAGGCAATACTACAGCTACACCTTC. The chain employs TRBV27 and TRBJ1-2; D is unclear. Trimming pared 3 bases from V and 9 bases from J, leaving 14 bases between. Germline V CDR1 and CDR2: MNHEY, SMNVEV (reference sequence). This CDR3 has 13 residues.

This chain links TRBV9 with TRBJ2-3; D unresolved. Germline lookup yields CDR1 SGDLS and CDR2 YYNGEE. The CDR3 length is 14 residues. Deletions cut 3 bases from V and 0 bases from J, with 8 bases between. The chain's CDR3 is CASSAQKSTDTQYF. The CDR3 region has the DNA TGTGCCAGCAGCGCACAGAAAAGCACAGATACGCAGTATTTT.

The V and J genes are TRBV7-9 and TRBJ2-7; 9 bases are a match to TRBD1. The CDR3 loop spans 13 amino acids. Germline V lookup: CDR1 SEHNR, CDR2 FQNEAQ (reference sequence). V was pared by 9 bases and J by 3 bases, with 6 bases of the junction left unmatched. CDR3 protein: CASTRGQGYEQYV. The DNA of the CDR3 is TGTGCCAGTACTAGGGGACAGGGCTACGAGCAGTACGTC.

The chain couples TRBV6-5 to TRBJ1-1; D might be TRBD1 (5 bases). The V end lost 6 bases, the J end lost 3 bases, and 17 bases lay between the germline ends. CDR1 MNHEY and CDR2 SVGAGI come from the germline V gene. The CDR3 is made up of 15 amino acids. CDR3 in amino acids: CASSPQGSVDTEAFF. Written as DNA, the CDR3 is TGTGCCAGCAGCCCCCAGGGTTCGGTTGACACTGAAGCTTTCTTT.

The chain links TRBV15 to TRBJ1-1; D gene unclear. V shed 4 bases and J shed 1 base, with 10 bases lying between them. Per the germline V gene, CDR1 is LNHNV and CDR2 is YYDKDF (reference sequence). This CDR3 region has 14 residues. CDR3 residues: CATSKGGGNTEAFF. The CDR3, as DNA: TGTGCCACCAGCAAGGGAGGCGGGAACACTGAAGCTTTCTTT.

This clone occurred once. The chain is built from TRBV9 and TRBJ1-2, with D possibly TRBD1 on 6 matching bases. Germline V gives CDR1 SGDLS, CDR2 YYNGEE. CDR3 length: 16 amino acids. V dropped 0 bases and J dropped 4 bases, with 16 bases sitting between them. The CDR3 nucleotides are TGTGCCAGCAGCGTAGAGAGGGACACGGGGATCTATGGCTACACCTTC. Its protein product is CASSVERDTGIYGYTF.

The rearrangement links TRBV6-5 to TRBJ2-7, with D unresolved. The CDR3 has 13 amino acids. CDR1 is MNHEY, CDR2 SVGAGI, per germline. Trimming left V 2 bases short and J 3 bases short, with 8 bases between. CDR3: CASSYGPGYEQYV. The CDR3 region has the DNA TGTGCCAGCAGTTACGGGCCAGGCTACGAGCAGTACGTC.

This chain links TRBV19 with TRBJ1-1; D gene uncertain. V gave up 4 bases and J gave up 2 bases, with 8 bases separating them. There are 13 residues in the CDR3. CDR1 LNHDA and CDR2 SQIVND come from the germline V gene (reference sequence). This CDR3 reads CASSRARNTEAFF. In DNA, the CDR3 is TGTGCCAGTAGTAGGGCCCGAAACACTGAAGCTTTCTTT. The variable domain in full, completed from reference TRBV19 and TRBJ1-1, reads DGGITQSPKYLFRKEGQNVTLSCEQNLNHDAMYWYRQDPGQGLRLIYYSQIVNDFQKGDIAEGYSVSREKKESFPLTVTSAQKNPTAFYLCASSRARNTEAFFGQGTRLTVV.

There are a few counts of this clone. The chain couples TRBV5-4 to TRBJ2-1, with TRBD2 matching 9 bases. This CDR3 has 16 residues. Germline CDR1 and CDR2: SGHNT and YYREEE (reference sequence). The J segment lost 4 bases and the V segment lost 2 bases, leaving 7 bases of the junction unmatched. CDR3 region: CASSFPSAGGYNEQFF. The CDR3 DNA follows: TGTGCCAGCAGCTTCCCCTCAGCGGGGGGATACAATGAGCAGTTCTTC.

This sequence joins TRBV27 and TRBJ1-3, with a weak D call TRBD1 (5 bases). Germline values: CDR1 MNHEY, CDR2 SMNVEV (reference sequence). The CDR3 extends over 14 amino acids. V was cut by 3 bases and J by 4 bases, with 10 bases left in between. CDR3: CASSLAGVGNTIYF. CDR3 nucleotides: TGTGCCAGCAGTTTGGCGGGGGTCGGAAACACCATATATTTT.

CDR3 region: CASSLDGRVENTIYF. CDR3 DNA sequence: TGTGCCAGCAGCTTGGACGGCAGGGTGGAAAACACCATATATTTT. The rearrangement links TRBV5-4 to TRBJ1-3; the D gene is possibly TRBD1 (5 bases). Germline V gene data show CDR1 as SGHNT and CDR2 as YYREEE (reference sequence). V shed 0 bases and J shed 6 bases, with 13 bases lying between them. The CDR3 totals 15 residues.

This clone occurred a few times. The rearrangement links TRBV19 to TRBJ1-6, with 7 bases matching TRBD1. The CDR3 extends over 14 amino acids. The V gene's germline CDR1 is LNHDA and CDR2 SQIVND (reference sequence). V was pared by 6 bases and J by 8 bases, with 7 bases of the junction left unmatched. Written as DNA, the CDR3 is TGTGCCAGTAGGTGGACAGGTCTCGATTCACCCCTCCACTTT. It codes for CASRWTGLDSPLHF.

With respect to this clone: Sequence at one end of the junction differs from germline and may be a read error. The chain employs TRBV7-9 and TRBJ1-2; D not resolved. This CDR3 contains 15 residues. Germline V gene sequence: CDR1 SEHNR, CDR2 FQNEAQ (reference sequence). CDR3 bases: TGTTCCAGCAGCCCCGGTCAGGCTTGGGTTTCGGGCTACACCTTC. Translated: CSSSPGQAWVSGYTF.

The CDR3 sequence: CATLGLNEQFF. The CDR3 bases are TGTGCCACGCTAGGCCTTAATGAGCAGTTCTTC. The chain uses TRBV6-1 and TRBJ2-1; D uncertain. CDR3 length: 11 residues. Between the trimmed V and J ends, which lost 10 bases and 7 bases, there was a span of 11 bases. Germline lookup yields CDR1 MNHNS and CDR2 SASEGT.

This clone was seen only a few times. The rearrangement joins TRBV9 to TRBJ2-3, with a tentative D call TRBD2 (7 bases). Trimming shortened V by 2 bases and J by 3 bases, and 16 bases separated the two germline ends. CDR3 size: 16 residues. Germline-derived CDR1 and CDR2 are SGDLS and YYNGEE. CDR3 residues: CASSVGVGGGTDTQYF. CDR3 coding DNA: TGTGCCAGCAGCGTGGGGGTAGGGGGGGGGACAGATACGCAGTATTTT.